The T cell receptor (beta chain) described here comes from a study of OX40 agonist ivuxolimab in advanced cancers. As for the study more broadly: Ivuxolimab was an agonistic, fully human IgG2 monoclonal antibody directed against OX40 (CD134), a costimulatory receptor. Intravenous ivuxolimab was administered to patients every 2 weeks at six dose levels: 0.01, 0.1, 0.3, 1.5, 3 and 10 mg/kg. Of the approximately 54 dose-escalation patients, hepatocellular carcinoma was present in around 20, melanoma in approximately 15, renal cell carcinoma in 9 and head and neck cancer in 9. In the dose-escalation cohort, 75% to 85% of patients were male, and the mean age was approximately 60 years with a range of roughly 20 to 80. Patients were allowed to have had prior anti-PD-1, anti-PD-L1 or anti-CTLA-4 therapy, and around 37% of the dose-escalation patients had previously received checkpoint inhibitors. Partial responses were achieved by three dose-escalation patients, of whom one had hepatocellular carcinoma and two had cutaneous melanoma. The purpose of peripheral TCRbeta sequencing was to test whether ivuxolimab changed TCR sequence diversity and led to clonal T-cell expansion. The monotherapy dose-escalation portion (N ≈ 50 patients) of the phase I ivuxolimab trial is reported in the paper.

The germline V gene supplies CDR1 SGDLS and CDR2 YYNGEE. The trim is 4 bases for V and 6 bases for J, with a gap of 7 bases between the germline ends. The CDR3, from cysteine to phenylalanine, totals 12 residues. Just the 36-base CDR3 DNA is kept, in frame starting at base 1. The trial excluded patients who had a history of autoimmune disease or were on systemic immunosuppression. Peripheral blood for TCR sequencing was collected from all dose cohorts at baseline, on cycle 4 day 1, and on cycle 7 day 1. The samples were drawn from a first-in-human, open-label, multicenter phase I dose-escalation trial of ivuxolimab. Adults with locally advanced or metastatic melanoma, renal cell, hepatocellular, or head and neck squamous cell carcinoma were enrolled in the trial. Before TCR sequencing, CD4+ T cells and CD8+ T cells were sorted from peripheral blood as separate populations. Genomic DNA was extracted from sorted cells for sequencing of the TCRbeta CDR3 region. The immunoSEQ Assay was used for sequencing of TCRbeta CDR3 regions. TCRdb's version of the immuneACCESS table is confined to in-frame rearrangements and falls short of the full clone set. An unresolved V gene accounts for under half of the shortfall where checked; the remainder is of unknown origin. This sample has about 110,000 clones in its table, and about 91% of those were observed once. Of the sample, approximately 0.63% is held by the ten largest clones.

The investigation overall reported the following: Low levels of normalized T-cell clonal expansion were also seen in some patients who did not respond. The antigen specificity of the peripheral T cells that underwent clonal expansion was not determined. After ivuxolimab, more expanded clones were found on average in CD8+ T cells than in CD4+ T cells. Partial responders in the 0.1-3.0 mg/kg groups had among the lowest normalized peripheral clonal expansion, especially among CD8+ T cells. Clonal expansion of both CD4+ and CD8+ blood T cells was observed from baseline to week 6 at doses 0.1 to 3.0 mg/kg.

On this clone itself: Its antigen is currently not known. No base qualities exist here, and no much larger clone lies one base off it.

The V gene is TRBV9 and the J gene is TRBJ2-2; the D gene cannot be resolved reliably. The input for sequencing was CD4+ or CD8+ T cells sorted from blood, taken in a trial of the OX40 agonist ivuxolimab. The clonotype originates from an adult with an advanced solid tumor such as melanoma, head and neck, liver or kidney cancer. The CDR3 region: CASSYIPGELFF. The DNA is as follows: TGTGCCAGCAGCTACATCCCCGGGGAGCTGTTTTTT.